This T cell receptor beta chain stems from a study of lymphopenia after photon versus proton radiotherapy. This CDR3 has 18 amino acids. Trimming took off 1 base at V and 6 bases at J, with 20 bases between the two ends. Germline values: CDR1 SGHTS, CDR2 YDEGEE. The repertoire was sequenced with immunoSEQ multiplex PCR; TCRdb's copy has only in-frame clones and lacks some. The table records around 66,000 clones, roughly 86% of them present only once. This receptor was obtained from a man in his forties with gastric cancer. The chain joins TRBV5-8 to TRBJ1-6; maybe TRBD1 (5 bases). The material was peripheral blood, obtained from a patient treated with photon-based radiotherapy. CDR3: CASSLFSRRGSFNSPLHF. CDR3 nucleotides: TGTGCCAGCAGCTTGTTTAGTAGGAGGGGAAGTTTTAATTCACCCCTCCACTTT.